The 9 T cell receptor beta chains reported below all come from one sample, sequenced in a study of T cell repertoires in cytomegalovirus infection. TCRdb independently ran MiXCR on the reads; one entry per CDR3 protein. The repertoire holds about 740,000 distinct CDR3 sequences, with approximately 34% as singletons. The sample consisted of PBMCs. These receptor sequences come from a human donor in good health (CMV status not recorded). Some clones in this sample may be carry-over from other donors' samples.

This clonotype occurred many times. The junction departs from the called germline gene at one end, perhaps through a read error. The rearrangement links TRBV28 to TRBJ2-2; 14 bases are a match to TRBD2. CDR1 and CDR2 from the germline V gene are MDHEN and SYDVKM. The CDR3 is made up of 19 amino acids. In DNA form, the CDR3 reads TGTGCCAGCACTTTACCCGGGACTAGCGGGAGTTCGAACACCGGGGAGCTGTTTTTT. Translation: CASTLPGTSGSSNTGELFF.

A remark on this clonotype: This may arise from a read error, as a much more abundant clone is one base away. The chain has TRBV5-1 and TRBJ1-2, with D possibly TRBD1 on 6 matching bases. CDR1 and CDR2 (germline): SGHRS, YFSETQ. This CDR3 is 16 amino acids long. The CDR3 DNA reads as TGCGCCAGCAGCTCAGGGACATCGGAGCTAGACTATGGCTACGCCTTC. Translated, it gives CASSSGTSELDYGYAF.

The rearrangement uses TRBV20-1 and TRBJ2-3; 9 nucleotides line up with TRBD2. This CDR3 spans 16 amino acids. With V trimmed by 4 bases and J by 2 bases, 10 bases remained unmatched. CDR1 is DFQATT, CDR2 SNEGSKA, per germline (reference sequence). CDR3 in amino acids: CSAIHPTSGYTDTQYF. In DNA, the CDR3 is TGCAGTGCTATACACCCGACTAGCGGATACACAGATACGCAGTATTTT.

This clonotype was found a few times. J is TRBJ2-7 and V is TRBV28; 9 bases agree with TRBD1. The junction had 9 bases not matched to a gene; V was cut back by 6 bases and J by 6 bases. This CDR3 region has 14 residues. Germline lookup yields CDR1 MDHEN and CDR2 SYDVKM. As DNA, the CDR3 is TGTGCCAGCAGCCCGATCGGGACAGGGACCGAGCAGTACTTC. Translation gives CASSPIGTGTEQYF.

V is TRBV15 and J is TRBJ1-2, with D maybe TRBD1 (5 bases). The CDR3 has 13 amino acids. Trimming took 1 base from V and 6 from J, leaving 9 bases between them. Germline CDR1 reads LNHNV; CDR2 reads YYDKDF (reference sequence). The CDR3, as DNA: TGTGCCACCAGCAGAGTCGGGACCAATGGCTACACCTTC. This codes for CATSRVGTNGYTF.

The chain recombines TRBV6-5 with TRBJ1-2; no clear D gene. Deletions cut 3 bases from V and 6 bases from J, with 14 bases between. The CDR3 consists of 14 residues. Looked up from germline, CDR1 is MNHEY and CDR2 is SVGAGI. The CDR3 protein is CASSYKAGFDGYTF. The CDR3 DNA sequence: TGTGCCAGCAGTTATAAGGCGGGTTTTGATGGCTACACCTTC.

In its sample, this clonotype was seen many times. V and J are TRBV28 and TRBJ2-7; 11 nucleotides line up with TRBD1. Unmatched junction bases numbered 5, after V lost 2 bases and J lost 2 bases. CDR3 length: 16 amino acids. Germline-derived CDR1 and CDR2 are MDHEN and SYDVKM. Here the CDR3 DNA reads TGTGCCAGCAGTTTACTTATGGGACAGGGGGCCTACGAGCAGTACTTC. Residues: CASSLLMGQGAYEQYF.

The chain employs TRBV29-1 and TRBJ2-7; tentative D call: TRBD2 (6 bases). V gave up 6 bases and J gave up 7 bases, with 16 bases separating them. Germline V gene data show CDR1 as SQVTM and CDR2 as ANQGSEA. The CDR3 has 12 residues. This CDR3 is CSVPISRGEQYF. The CDR3, as DNA: TGCAGCGTCCCGATAAGTCGGGGGGAGCAGTACTTC.

This clonotype appeared many times. The chain couples TRBV7-2 to TRBJ2-7; D unresolved. The CDR3 is 11 amino acids. V shed 2 bases and J shed 5 bases, with 4 bases lying between them. Germline assignment: CDR1 SGHTA and CDR2 FQGNSA. The CDR3 DNA sequence: TGTGCCAGCAGCTTACAGCACGAGCAGTACTTC. It translates to CASSLQHEQYF.